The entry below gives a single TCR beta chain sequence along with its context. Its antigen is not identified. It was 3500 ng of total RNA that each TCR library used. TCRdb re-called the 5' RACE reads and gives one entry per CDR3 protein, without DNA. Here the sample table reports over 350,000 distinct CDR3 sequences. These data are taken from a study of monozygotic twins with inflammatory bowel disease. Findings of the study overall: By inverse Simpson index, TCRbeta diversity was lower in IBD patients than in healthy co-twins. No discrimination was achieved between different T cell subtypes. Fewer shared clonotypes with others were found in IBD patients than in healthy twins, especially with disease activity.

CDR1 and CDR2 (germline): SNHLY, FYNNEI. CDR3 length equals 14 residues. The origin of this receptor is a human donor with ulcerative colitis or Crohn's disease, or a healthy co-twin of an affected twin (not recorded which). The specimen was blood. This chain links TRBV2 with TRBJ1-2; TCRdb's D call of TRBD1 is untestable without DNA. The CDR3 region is CASSFYRVGNGYTF.